The clone carrying this T cell receptor beta chain was detected a few times. Antigen unknown. This entry is derived from a study of T-cell memory formation after mild COVID-19. Study as a whole: Clustering of TCRs was largely donor specific.

Overall study findings and caveats: Mainly in CM and EM were contracting CD4+ clones; CD8+ were in EMRA. Pre-infection memory carried some responding clones, suggesting that cross-reactive memory joined.

A single record per CDR3 protein comes from TCRdb applying MiXCR to the 5' RACE reads. Of nearly 350,000 distinct CDR3 sequences listed, 10% to 15% are singletons. This sequence was found in a young man who had mild COVID-19 (a few samples of this study predate the infection). Cell type and time point are not known. Sequencing input: PBMCs or a T cell subset sorted from them (not recorded which).

The CDR3 DNA reads TGTGCCAGCAGCTTTCCAGGCGAAAAACTGTTTTTT. Encoded protein: CASSFPGEKLFF. V is TRBV7-2 and J is TRBJ1-4; D unclear. The germline gives CDR1 SGHTA, CDR2 FQGNSA. Trimming left V 3 bases short and J 8 bases short, with 7 bases between. This CDR3 is built from 12 residues. Full variable domain (remainder filled in from reference TRBV7-2 and TRBJ1-4): GAGVSQSPSNKVTEKGKDVELRCDPISGHTALYWYRQSLGQGLEFLIYFQGNSAPDKSGLPSDRFSAERTGGSVSTLTIQRTQQEDSAVYLCASSFPGEKLFFGSGTQLSVL.